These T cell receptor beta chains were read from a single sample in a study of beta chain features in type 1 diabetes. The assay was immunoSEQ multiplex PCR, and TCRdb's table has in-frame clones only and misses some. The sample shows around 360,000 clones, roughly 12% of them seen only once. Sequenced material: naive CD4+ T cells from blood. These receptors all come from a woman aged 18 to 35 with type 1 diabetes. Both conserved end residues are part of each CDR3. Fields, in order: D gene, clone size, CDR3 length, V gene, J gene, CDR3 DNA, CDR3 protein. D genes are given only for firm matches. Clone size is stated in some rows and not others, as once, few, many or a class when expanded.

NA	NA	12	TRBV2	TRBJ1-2	TGTGCCAGCAGTACACAAAACTATGGCTACACCTTC	CASSTQNYGYTF
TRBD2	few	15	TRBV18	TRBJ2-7	TGTGCCAGCTCACCCGCCGCGGGAGGGAACTACGAGCAGTACTTC	CASSPAAGGNYEQYF
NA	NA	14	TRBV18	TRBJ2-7	TGTGCCAGCTCACCTCCGAGGACACGCTACGAGCAGTACTTC	CASSPPRTRYEQYF
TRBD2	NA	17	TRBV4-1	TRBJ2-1	TGCGCCAGCAGCCAGCGACTAGCGGGAGTAAAGGTGGGTGAGCAGTTCTTC	CASSQRLAGVKVGEQFF
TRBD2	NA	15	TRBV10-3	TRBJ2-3	TGTGCCATCCGGACTAGCGGGAGGAGCACAGATACGCAGTATTTT	CAIRTSGRSTDTQYF
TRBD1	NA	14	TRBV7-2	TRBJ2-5	TGTGCCAGCAGCTTGGACAGGGCTGGGGAGACCCAGTACTTC	CASSLDRAGETQYF
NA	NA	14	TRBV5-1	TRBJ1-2	TGCGCCAGCAATCGAGGGACTAAAGACTATGGCTACACCTTC	CASNRGTKDYGYTF
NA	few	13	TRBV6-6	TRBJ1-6	TGTGCCAGCTTGGAGCGGCTGGGTTCACCCCTCCACTTT	CASLERLGSPLHF
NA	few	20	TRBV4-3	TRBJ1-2	TGCGCCAGCAGCCAAGCCCTCAACAGGGCCTCGTTCGCCGGTAACTATGGCTACACCTTC	CASSQALNRASFAGNYGYTF
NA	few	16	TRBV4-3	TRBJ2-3	TGCGCCAGCAGCCAAGGCAGGCAGGTTTGGACAGATACGCAGTATTTT	CASSQGRQVWTDTQYF
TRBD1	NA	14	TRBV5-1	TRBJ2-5	TGCGCCAGCAGCCACGGACAGGGCCGAGAGACCCAGTACTTC	CASSHGQGRETQYF
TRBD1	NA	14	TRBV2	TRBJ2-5	TGTGCCAGCAGTTGGACAGGGGGCGAAAAGACCCAGTACTTC	CASSWTGGEKTQYF
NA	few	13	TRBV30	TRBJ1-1	TGTGCCTGGAGTGTAACCGTGAGCACTGAAGCTTTCTTT	CAWSVTVSTEAFF
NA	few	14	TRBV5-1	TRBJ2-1	TGCGCCAGCAGCTTGGGCGTGGTAGGCGGTGAGCAGTTCTTC	CASSLGVVGGEQFF
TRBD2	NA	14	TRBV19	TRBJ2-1	TGTGCCAGTAGCGGGAGGTCATCCTACAATGAGCAGTTCTTC	CASSGRSSYNEQFF
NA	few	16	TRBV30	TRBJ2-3	TGTGCCTGGAGTCCCCCATGGGCAGCCAACACAGATACGCAGTATTTT	CAWSPPWAANTDTQYF
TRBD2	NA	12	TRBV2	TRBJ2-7	TGTGCCAGCCTCACGGGGGGGCGCGACCCGTACTTC	CASLTGGRDPYF
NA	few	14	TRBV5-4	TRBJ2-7	TGTGCCAGCAGCTTGGACTCTTCTAGTGGGGAGCAGTACTTC	CASSLDSSSGEQYF
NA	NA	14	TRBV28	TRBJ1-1	TGTGCCAGCAGTTTAGTACAGATGAACACTGAAGCTTTCTTT	CASSLVQMNTEAFF
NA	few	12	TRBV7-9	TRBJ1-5	TGTGCCAGCAGCTTCAGCGATCAGCCCCAGCATTTT	CASSFSDQPQHF
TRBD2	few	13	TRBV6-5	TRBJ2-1	TGTGCCAGCAGGGACGGGGGGGGTAATGAGCAGTTCTTC	CASRDGGGNEQFF
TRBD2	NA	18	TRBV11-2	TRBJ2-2	TGTGCCAGCAGCCTCCGACTAGCGGGAGGACTAAACACCGGGGAGCTGTTTTTT	CASSLRLAGGLNTGELFF
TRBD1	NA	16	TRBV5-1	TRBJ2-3	TGCGCCAGCAGCTGGGCCCAACAGGGGAGCACAGATACGCAGTATTTT	CASSWAQQGSTDTQYF
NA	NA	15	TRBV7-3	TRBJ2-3	TGTGCCAGCAGCTTGTCTCTGGCTAGCACAGATACGCAGTATTTT	CASSLSLASTDTQYF
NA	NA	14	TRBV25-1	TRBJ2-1	TGTGCCAGCAGTCCGCCAGGGTCCTACAATGAGCAGTTCTTC	CASSPPGSYNEQFF
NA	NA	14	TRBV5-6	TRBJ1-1	TGTGCCAGCAGATCCCGTGAGGGGAACACTGAAGCTTTCTTT	CASRSREGNTEAFF
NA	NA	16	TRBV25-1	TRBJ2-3	TGTGCCAGCAGTGACGTTCACGGGAGAAGCACAGATACGCAGTATTTT	CASSDVHGRSTDTQYF
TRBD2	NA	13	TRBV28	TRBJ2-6	TGTGCCGGGGGGGGCTCTGGGGCCAACGTCCTGACTTTC	CAGGGSGANVLTF
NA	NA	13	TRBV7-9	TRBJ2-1	TGTGCCAGCAGCTTAGCGGCAGGCAATGAGCAGTTCTTC	CASSLAAGNEQFF
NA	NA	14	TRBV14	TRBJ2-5	TGTGCCAGCAGCCATAATCGGGGGAAAGAGACCCAGTACTTC	CASSHNRGKETQYF
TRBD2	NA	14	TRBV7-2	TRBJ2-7	TGTGCCAGCAGCTTACTAGCGGGGGCCTACGAGCAGTACTTC	CASSLLAGAYEQYF
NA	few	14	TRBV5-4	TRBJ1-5	TGTGCCAGCAGCCTGGACAGTGGCAATCAGCCCCAGCATTTT	CASSLDSGNQPQHF
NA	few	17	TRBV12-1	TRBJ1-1	TGTGCCAGCAGCTTTGGGTTAGGGTTCGGGGAGAACACTGAAGCTTTCTTT	CASSFGLGFGENTEAFF
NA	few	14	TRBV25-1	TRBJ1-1	TGTGCCAGCAGTGCACAGGGTGTGGGGACTGAAGCTTTCTTT	CASSAQGVGTEAFF
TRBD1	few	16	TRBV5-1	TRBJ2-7	TGCGCCAGCAGCTTGGGACCCGGGACAGGGGGCTACGAGCAGTACTTC	CASSLGPGTGGYEQYF
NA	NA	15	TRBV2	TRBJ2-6	TGTGCCAGCAGACCACCACTCTCTGGGGCCAACGTCCTGACTTTC	CASRPPLSGANVLTF
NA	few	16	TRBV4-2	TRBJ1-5	TGTGCCAGCAGCCAAGTTGGGGAAGGGAGTCATCAGCCCCAGCATTTT	CASSQVGEGSHQPQHF
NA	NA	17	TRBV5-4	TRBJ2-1	TGTGCCAGCAGCGGTAGAATCGCAGGGGTTGCCTACAATGAGCAGTTCTTC	CASSGRIAGVAYNEQFF
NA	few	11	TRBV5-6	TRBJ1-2	TGTGCCAGCGGAGTAAACTATGGCTACACCTTC	CASGVNYGYTF
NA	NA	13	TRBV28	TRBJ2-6	TGTGCCAGCACCCTCTCTGGGGCCAACGTCCTGACTTTC	CASTLSGANVLTF
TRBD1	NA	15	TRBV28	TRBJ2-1	TGTGCCAGCAGACCCACCAGGGGGATCTACAATGAGCAGTTCTTC	CASRPTRGIYNEQFF
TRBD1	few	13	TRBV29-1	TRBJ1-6	TGCAGCGTAGGGGACAGGGGGAATTCACCCCTCCACTTT	CSVGDRGNSPLHF
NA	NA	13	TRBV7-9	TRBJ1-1	TGTGCCAGCAGCTTTTTCATGAACACTGAAGCTTTCTTT	CASSFFMNTEAFF
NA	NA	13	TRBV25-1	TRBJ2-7	TGTGCCAGCAGTGTTTTAGATTCGAACGAGCAGTACTTC	CASSVLDSNEQYF
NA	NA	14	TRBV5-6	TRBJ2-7	TGTGCCAGCAGCTTGCCCGGAGGTGGCTACGAGCAGTACTTC	CASSLPGGGYEQYF
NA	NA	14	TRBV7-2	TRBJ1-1	TGTGCCAGCAGCTTAGCGGGACAACGGATTGAAGCTTTCTTT	CASSLAGQRIEAFF
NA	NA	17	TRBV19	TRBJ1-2	TGTGCCAGTAGTCTCCTCGGAGGACAGTCTCGGACTTATGGCTACACCTTC	CASSLLGGQSRTYGYTF
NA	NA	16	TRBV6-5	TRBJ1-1	TGTGCCAGCAGTTACTCGGGCTTGGTGCGGGACACTGAAGCTTTCTTT	CASSYSGLVRDTEAFF
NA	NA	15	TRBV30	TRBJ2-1	TGTGCCTGGAGGGGATTGGGACACTCTGGGTACGGGCAGTTCTTC	CAWRGLGHSGYGQFF
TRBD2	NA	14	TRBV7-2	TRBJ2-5	TGTGCCAGCAGCTTTTCTAGCGGGGAAGAGACCCAGTACTTC	CASSFSSGEETQYF
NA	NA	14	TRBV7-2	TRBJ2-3	TGTGCCAGCAGCTTACCCTACCGCACAGATACGCAGTATTTT	CASSLPYRTDTQYF
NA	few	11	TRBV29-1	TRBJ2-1	TGCAGCGCGAGTCGGTCACATGAGCAGTTCTTC	CSASRSHEQFF
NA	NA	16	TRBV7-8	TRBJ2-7	TGTGCCAGCAGCTTAAGACCCGGGACAAGCTCCTACGAGCAGTACTTC	CASSLRPGTSSYEQYF
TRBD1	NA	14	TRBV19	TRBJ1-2	TGTGCCAGTAGTGGGACAGGGACCTACTATGGCTACACCTTC	CASSGTGTYYGYTF